The 25 T cell receptor beta chains listed next were all sequenced from one sample in a study of T cell responses to AZD1222 COVID-19 vaccine. TCRdb's table, derived via immunoSEQ multiplex PCR, lists solely in-frame clones and lacks some. This sample has about 170,000 clones, with roughly 92% found just once. The sequenced sample was peripheral blood, obtained on day 0 of AZD1222 vaccination. The receptors here all came from an adult in good health.

This sequence joins TRBV12-3 or TRBV12-4 and TRBJ1-2, with D unclear. The CDR3 is made up of 13 amino acids. Trimming took off 7 bases at V and 3 bases at J, with 12 bases between the two ends. CDR3 region: CASTPYLDYGYTF. The DNA for the CDR3 is TGTGCCAGCACCCCTTACTTGGACTATGGCTACACCTTC.

The CDR3 DNA reads as TGTGCCAGCAGCGTAACCCTCCAGGGTATAGGTGGAAACACCATATATTTT. It encodes CASSVTLQGIGGNTIYF. V gene TRBV9 combines with J gene TRBJ1-3; TRBD1 might be the D (5 bases). Germline CDR1 reads SGDLS; CDR2 reads YYNGEE. V lost 1 base to trimming and J lost 3 bases, with 17 bases between them. This CDR3 comprises 17 residues.

The genes are TRBV6-2 or TRBV6-3 and TRBJ1-2, with 9 bases that match TRBD1. CDR1 is MNHEY and CDR2 is SVGEGT in the germline V gene. The V and J ends lost 6 bases and 2 bases, in that order; junction bases with no gene match: 7. The length of the CDR3 is 15 residues. Here the CDR3 reads CASSSTGTGNYGYTF. CDR3 DNA: TGTGCCAGCAGCTCTACCGGGACAGGGAACTATGGCTACACCTTC.

The gene calls are TRBV5-1 and TRBJ2-7, with 9 bases identical to TRBD1. The trim removed 2 bases at V and 2 bases at J, leaving 11 bases unmatched. From germline, CDR1 is SGHRS and CDR2 YFSETQ. This CDR3 is 17 amino acids long. In DNA, the CDR3 is TGCGCCAGCAGCTTAGGCCCAGGATACAGGGGGCCCTACGAGCAGTACTTC. Amino acids: CASSLGPGYRGPYEQYF.

This clone was detected once. The J gene is TRBJ1-3, the V gene TRBV6-1, with TRBD1 matching over 7 bases. The trim removed 2 bases at V and 4 bases at J, leaving 8 bases unmatched. There are 16 residues in the CDR3. Germline CDR1 is MNHNS and CDR2 is SASEGT. CDR3 residues: CASSELDRASGNTIYF. In DNA form, the CDR3 reads TGTGCCAGCAGTGAACTCGACAGGGCTTCCGGAAACACCATATATTTT.

The V gene is TRBV27, the J gene TRBJ2-1; tentative D call: TRBD2 (5 bases). There are 13 residues in the CDR3. CDR1 MNHEY and CDR2 SMNVEV come from the germline V gene (reference sequence). V lost 7 bases and J 9 bases, leaving 16 bases between the germline ends. CDR3 nucleotides: TGTGCCAGCATCTGGCTAGGAGGTGGTGAGCAGTTCTTC. This encodes CASIWLGGGEQFF.

This clone appeared once. The CDR3 loop reads CASSPGTSGIFQETQYF. CDR3 in DNA: TGTGCCAGCAGCCCCGGGACTAGCGGGATTTTCCAAGAGACCCAGTACTTC. The rearrangement uses TRBV5-4 and TRBJ2-5; 13 bases are a match to TRBD2. The V gene's germline CDR1 is SGHNT and CDR2 YYREEE (reference sequence). V lost 4 bases, J lost 1 base, and 7 bases stayed unmatched. The CDR3 runs to 17 residues.

The CDR3 spells CASSYSGTAALEQYF. CDR3 nucleotide sequence: TGTGCCAGCAGTTACTCAGGGACGGCCGCATTAGAGCAGTACTTC. The chain employs TRBV6-5 and TRBJ2-7; the D gene could be TRBD1 or TRBD2 (5 bases each). CDR3 length equals 15 residues. Germline values: CDR1 MNHEY, CDR2 SVGAGI. The germline V and J ends were trimmed by 0 bases and 7 bases, with 16 bases remaining between them.

J is TRBJ2-3 and V is TRBV2; 7 nucleotides agree with TRBD1. This CDR3 contains 13 residues. Per germline, CDR1 SNHLY and CDR2 FYNNEI. The junction had 6 bases not matched to a gene; V was cut back by 8 bases and J by 4 bases. DNA for the CDR3: TGTGCCAGCCTGACAGGGTGGGCAGATACGCAGTATTTT. Translation gives CASLTGWADTQYF.

The chain recombines TRBV6-5 with TRBJ1-1; 7 nucleotides line up with TRBD1. CDR3 length: 14 residues. J lost 1 base, V lost 2 bases, and 1 base had no gene match. Germline loops: CDR1 MNHEY, CDR2 SVGAGI. The CDR3 loop reads CASSYGDRNTEAFF. The CDR3, as DNA: TGTGCCAGCAGTTACGGGGACAGGAACACTGAAGCTTTCTTT.

The chain has TRBV20-1 and TRBJ2-1, with 11 bases matching TRBD2. The V gene's germline CDR1 is DFQATT and CDR2 SNEGSKA (reference sequence). The CDR3 runs to 15 residues. The V and J ends lost 3 bases and 5 bases, in that order; junction bases with no gene match: 6. CDR3 amino acids: CSASTSGRGNNEQFF. As DNA, the CDR3 is TGCAGTGCTAGTACTAGCGGGAGAGGTAACAATGAGCAGTTCTTC.

The V call is TRBV20-1, the J call TRBJ2-6; D perhaps matches TRBD2 (6 bases). CDR3 size: 17 residues. Germline values: CDR1 DFQATT, CDR2 SNEGSKA (reference sequence). V gave up 3 bases and J gave up 0 bases, with 15 bases separating them. In DNA, the CDR3 is TGCAGTGCTAGTTCGACTCGGGGGTCCTCTGGGGCCAACGTCCTGACTTTC. Its translation: CSASSTRGSSGANVLTF.

With regard to this clone: The same CDR3 can be traced to other DNA sequences in this sample. This chain connects TRBV27 to TRBJ2-6; D gene unclear. The CDR3 spans 14 residues. Germline lookup yields CDR1 MNHEY and CDR2 SMNVEV (reference sequence). Trimming left V 6 bases short and J 0 bases short, with 6 bases between. The CDR3 nucleotides read TGTGCCAGCAGCCGAAGCTCTGGGGCCAACGTCCTGACTTTC. Its protein is CASSRSSGANVLTF.

The rearrangement uses TRBV3-1 (or the pseudogene TRBV3-2) and TRBJ2-3, with D perhaps given as TRBD1 or TRBD2 (5 bases each). V was clipped by 5 bases and J by 5 bases, with 20 bases between them. The CDR3 is 16 residues long. Per the germline V gene, CDR1 is LGHDT and CDR2 is YNNKEL (reference sequence). CDR3 sequence: CASSSYKGSRGDTQYF. The DNA of the CDR3 is TGTGCCAGCAGCTCCTATAAGGGGAGCCGGGGAGATACGCAGTATTTT.

V gene TRBV30 combines with J gene TRBJ2-1, with D possibly TRBD2 on 5 matching bases. Germline-derived CDR1 and CDR2 are GTSNPN and SVGIG (reference sequence). V was shortened by 3 bases and J by 8 bases, with 20 bases between the two germline ends. The CDR3 loop spans 15 amino acids. This CDR3 is CAWSLTRMRSDEQFF. CDR3 nucleotide sequence: TGTGCCTGGAGCCTCACTAGGATGCGGTCGGATGAGCAGTTCTTC.

This clone has only one observation. The chain joins TRBV4-1 to TRBJ1-3; tentatively, D is TRBD1 (5 bases). The CDR3 consists of 15 residues. The V end lost 4 bases, the J end lost 1 base, and 11 bases lay between the germline ends. Looked up from germline, CDR1 is MGHRA and CDR2 is YSYEKL. The CDR3 DNA reads as TGCGCCAGCAGCCCAATGGACACTTCTGGAAACACCATATATTTT. This codes for CASSPMDTSGNTIYF.

The chain is built from TRBV18 and TRBJ1-1, with D possibly matching TRBD1 (5 bases). The CDR3 consists of 17 residues. The ends were cut back, 3 bases at V and 2 bases at J, with 19 bases in the middle. Looked up from germline, CDR1 is KGHSH and CDR2 is LQKENI. Here the CDR3 reads CASSPGGPMNVNTEAFF. In DNA form, the CDR3 reads TGTGCCAGCTCACCGGGGGGACCTATGAATGTTAACACTGAAGCTTTCTTT.

As DNA, the CDR3 is TGCAGCGTTGAAGGGACTCTAAGCTACAATGAGCAGTTCTTC. This translates into CSVEGTLSYNEQFF. The genes are TRBV29-1 and TRBJ2-1; D may be TRBD2 (5 bases). There are 14 residues in the CDR3. CDR1 and CDR2 from the germline V gene are SQVTM and ANQGSEA. Trimming left V 1 base short and J 3 bases short, with 10 bases between.

The chain employs TRBV4-3 and TRBJ2-5, with no clear D. Trimming removed 0 bases from V and 5 bases from J, with 16 bases in between. The V gene's germline CDR1 is LGHNA and CDR2 YSLEER. This CDR3 has 16 amino acids. CDR3 DNA: TGCGCCAGCAGCCAAGATCACGGAGTCCTCGGGGAGACCCAGTACTTC. Amino acid sequence: CASSQDHGVLGETQYF.

As to this clone: Other DNA sequences in this specimen translate into the identical CDR3. The rearrangement uses TRBV5-1 and TRBJ2-6; perhaps TRBD1 as D (6 bases). Germline V gives CDR1 SGHRS, CDR2 YFSETQ. The CDR3 contains 15 residues. Trimming pared 0 bases from V and 7 bases from J, leaving 11 bases between. The CDR3 DNA is TGCGCCAGCAGCTTGGGGACAGTCGGAGCCAACGTCCTGACTTTC. This gives the protein CASSLGTVGANVLTF.

This chain links TRBV6-5 with TRBJ2-7; 15 nucleotides line up with TRBD2. The CDR3 sequence is 16 residues long. Germline V lookup: CDR1 MNHEY, CDR2 SVGAGI. V trimming: 4 bases; J trimming: 4 bases; junction bases outside the gene matches: 5. The CDR3 reads CASSSGTSGRRYEQYF. The CDR3, as DNA: TGTGCCAGCAGTTCCGGGACTAGCGGGAGGCGGTACGAGCAGTACTTC.

The V call is TRBV7-2, the J call TRBJ1-1; D remains unclear. This CDR3 comprises 13 residues. Looked up from germline, CDR1 is SGHTA and CDR2 is FQGNSA. Trimming shortened V by 5 bases and J by 1 base, and 8 bases separated the two germline ends. The CDR3 region has the DNA TGTGCCAGCAGCGTGACAACGAACACTGAAGCTTTCTTT. As protein: CASSVTTNTEAFF.

The genes are TRBV24-1 and TRBJ2-7; D is uncertain. The germline V gene has CDR1 KGHDR and CDR2 SFDVKD. The CDR3 length is 12 residues. Trimming took off 8 bases at V and 1 base at J, with 8 bases between the two ends. The chain's CDR3 is CATNLQSYEQYF. Here the CDR3 DNA reads TGTGCCACCAATTTACAGTCCTACGAGCAGTACTTC.

This rearrangement joins TRBV6-1 to TRBJ1-5; D is unresolved. With 2 bases removed from V and 2 bases from J, the gap between germline ends came to 7 bases. CDR1 and CDR2 from the germline V gene are MNHNS and SASEGT. The CDR3 is 14 amino acids. The CDR3 DNA sequence: TGTGCCAGCAGTGAATATTATGGCAATCAGCCCCAGCATTTT. It yields the protein CASSEYYGNQPQHF.

This clone was counted once. J is TRBJ1-1 and V is TRBV19, with a tentative D call TRBD1 (5 bases). Germline CDR1 is LNHDA and CDR2 is SQIVND (reference sequence). The V end lost 5 bases, the J end lost 0 bases, and 16 bases lay between the germline ends. The CDR3 is 16 amino acids. The CDR3 bases are TGTGCCAGTAGTTTCGGCCTGGGACGGTTGAACACTGAAGCTTTCTTT. As protein: CASSFGLGRLNTEAFF. Variable domain in full (rest from reference TRBV19 and TRBJ1-1): DGGITQSPKYLFRKEGQNVTLSCEQNLNHDAMYWYRQDPGQGLRLIYYSQIVNDFQKGDIAEGYSVSREKKESFPLTVTSAQKNPTAFYLCASSFGLGRLNTEAFFGQGTRLTVV.